A selection of T cell receptor beta chains follows, all from one sample in a study of blood T cell repertoires in COVID-19. This table comes from immunoSEQ multiplex PCR, and its TCRdb copy is limited to in-frame clones, with some not included. The data contain approximately 30,000 clones, roughly 90% of them singletons. The sequencing sample was made of peripheral blood. The source is a woman aged 40 to 55 with active or convalescent COVID-19. The CDR3 runs from the conserved cysteine through the conserved F or W. A D gene is named only where the DNA matches it firmly. The size of a clone is reported for some rows only, either as once, few or many, or as a class for expanded clones.

clone_size d_call j_call v_call cdr3_nt cdr3_aa
NA NA TRBJ1-1 TRBV6-5 TGTGCCAGCAGTTACTCTGGGCAGGGGGCTTTCTTT CASSYSGQGAFF
NA NA TRBJ1-5 TRBV7-2 TGTGCCAGCAGCCCCCGGGCGGCGGGGATAAACCAGCCCCAGCATTTT CASSPRAAGINQPQHF
few NA TRBJ1-2 TRBV20-1 TGCAGTGCGCCCGGGAACTATGGCTACACCTTC CSAPGNYGYTF
NA TRBD2 TRBJ2-1 TRBV4-3 TGCGCCAGCAGCCAAGGACTAGCGGGGCCTTACAATGAGCAGTTCTTC CASSQGLAGPYNEQFF
NA NA TRBJ2-1 TRBV7-9 TGTGCCAGCCGGTCACAGAGCTCCTACAATGAGCAGTTCTTC CASRSQSSYNEQFF
NA NA TRBJ1-2 TRBV12-3/TRBV12-4 TGTGCCAGCCAGAGGATCGATGGCTACACCTTC CASQRIDGYTF
NA TRBD1 TRBJ1-4 TRBV25-1 TGTGCCAGCAGTGAACCTAGGACAGGTCTGGGATCAGGAAAACTGTTTTTT CASSEPRTGLGSGKLFF
NA NA TRBJ2-5 TRBV29-1 TGCAGCGTTGTGGCAGGCCAAGAGACCCAGTACTTC CSVVAGQETQYF
NA NA TRBJ2-7 TRBV7-9 TGTGCCAGCAGCATACTCCGAGCAGGGGAATTTGAGCATGGTCACGAGCAGTACTTC CASSILRAGEFEHGHEQYF
NA NA TRBJ2-3 TRBV30 TGTGCCTGGAGTGTAGACTTGAGCACAGATACGCAGTATTTT CAWSVDLSTDTQYF
NA TRBD1 TRBJ1-6 TRBV4-2 TGTGCCAGCAGCCATGACAGGGAGTGGAGTTCACCCCTCCACTTT CASSHDREWSSPLHF
NA TRBD1 TRBJ1-6 TRBV9 TGTGCCAGCAGCGTAAGTTTTGCGGGACAGGGGTTTTCCTATAATTCACCCCTCCACTTT CASSVSFAGQGFSYNSPLHF
NA NA TRBJ1-3 TRBV5-1 TGCGCCAGCAGCTTGGAAGCACCGTCCTCTGGAAACACCATATATTTT CASSLEAPSSGNTIYF
NA NA TRBJ1-2 TRBV10-2 TGCGCCAGCAGCGACGACGAGGGGGAATGGGACTATGGCTACACCTTC CASSDDEGEWDYGYTF
once TRBD1 TRBJ1-2 TRBV18 TGTGCCAGCTCAACCCTCGACAGGGGAGCTAACTATGGCTACACCTTC CASSTLDRGANYGYTF
NA TRBD1 TRBJ1-4 TRBV11-2 TGTGCCAGCAGCCCTCGACAGGGCTCTAATGAAAAACTGTTTTTT CASSPRQGSNEKLFF
once TRBD1 TRBJ1-1 TRBV9 TGTGCCAGCAGCTCCCGGACAGGTGAAGGAGCTTTCTTT CASSSRTGEGAFF